This passage covers 15 T cell receptor beta chains from one sample sequenced in a study of T cells in Graves' hyperthyroidism and ophthalmopathy. There were TCR beta CDR3 regions amplified from RNA transcripts. The TCR CDR3 was amplified in a first-round RT-PCR using the HTBI primer set. TCRdb called the multiplex PCR reads again in MiXCR, with one record for every CDR3 protein. Here the sample spans about 640,000 distinct CDR3 sequences, less than 25% being singletons. The material sequenced was blood. The receptors here all came from a man aged 25-45 years with Graves' ophthalmopathy.

Turning to this clonotype: This may be a read error, as it is one base from a much larger clone. J is TRBJ2-1 and V is TRBV20-1; the match to TRBD2 covers 7 bases. V gave up 4 bases and J gave up 0 bases; unmatched junction bases: 6. The CDR3 totals 15 residues. Germline lookup yields CDR1 DFQATT and CDR2 SNEGSKA (reference sequence). The CDR3 protein is CSAKALAHSYNEQFF. The CDR3 DNA reads TGCAGTGCTAAGGCACTAGCGCACTCCTACAATGAGCAGTTCTTC.

This clonotype was counted at least ten times. The CDR3 reads CASSARQGTETQYF. CDR3 nucleotide sequence: TGTGCCAGCAGTGCAAGACAGGGTACAGAGACCCAGTACTTC. The chain carries TRBV2 and TRBJ2-5, with 7 bases aligning to TRBD1. Germline CDR1 reads SNHLY; CDR2 reads FYNNEI. V shed 4 bases and J 4 bases; nucleotides not matched to a gene: 6. The CDR3 is made up of 14 amino acids.

This clonotype was counted many times. The chain couples TRBV12-3 or TRBV12-4 to TRBJ2-1; D is unclear. This CDR3 contains 13 residues. Between the trimmed V and J ends, which lost 2 bases and 6 bases, there was a span of 8 bases. The CDR3 sequence: CASSLFTANEQFF. The CDR3, as DNA: TGTGCCAGCAGTTTATTTACCGCCAATGAGCAGTTCTTC.

The V and J genes are TRBV28 and TRBJ2-1; maybe TRBD2 (6 bases). Trimming cost V 10 bases and J 2 bases, with 9 bases left between them. Per the germline V gene, CDR1 is MDHEN and CDR2 is SYDVKM. The CDR3 has 12 amino acids. In nucleotides, the CDR3 is TGTGCCACCTGGGGGGCCTACAATGAGCAGTTCTTC. It translates to CATWGAYNEQFF.

The chain combines TRBV18 with TRBJ1-5, with D perhaps TRBD1 (5 bases). The CDR3 has 14 residues. The V end lost 3 bases, the J end lost 5 bases, and 11 bases lay between the germline ends. Germline values: CDR1 KGHSH, CDR2 LQKENI. In nucleotides, the CDR3 is TGTGCCAGCTCACCGAGCGGGGGGGATCAGCCCCAGCATTTT. Residues: CASSPSGGDQPQHF.

The chain carries TRBV13 and TRBJ2-5, with D perhaps being TRBD1 or TRBD2 (5 bases each). CDR1 is PRHDT, CDR2 FYEKMQ, per germline (reference sequence). The CDR3 contains 13 residues. Trimming cost V 4 bases and J 4 bases, with 10 bases left between them. The DNA for the CDR3 is TGTGCCAGCAGCTGGGACGACCGAGAGACCCAGTACTTC. Its translation is CASSWDDRETQYF.

This clonotype was detected many times. The chain links TRBV7-9 to TRBJ2-1; 9 nucleotides align to TRBD1. Per germline, CDR1 SEHNR and CDR2 FQNEAQ (reference sequence). V lost 0 bases, J lost 9 bases, and 3 bases stayed unmatched. The CDR3 totals 14 residues. CDR3 bases: TGTGCCAGCAGCTTAGCGGGACAGGGTGGTGAGCAGTTCTTC. It is translated as CASSLAGQGGEQFF.

The sample holds many counts of this clonotype. The V and J genes are TRBV24-1 and TRBJ1-1; 7 bases match TRBD1. V dropped 4 bases and J dropped 3; count of bases not matched to a gene: 4. Germline lookup yields CDR1 KGHDR and CDR2 SFDVKD. The CDR3 contains 14 residues. The CDR3 protein is CATSEAGGDTEAFF. CDR3 DNA sequence: TGTGCCACCAGTGAGGCAGGGGGGGACACTGAAGCTTTCTTT.

The V and J genes are TRBV27 and TRBJ1-5; 8 bases agree with TRBD1. This CDR3 has 14 amino acids. CDR1 MNHEY and CDR2 SMNVEV come from the germline V gene (reference sequence). V lost 7 bases to trimming and J lost 4 bases; unmatched junction nucleotides: 6. Here the CDR3 reads CASISGGWNQPQHF. DNA for the CDR3: TGTGCCAGCATTTCAGGGGGCTGGAATCAGCCCCAGCATTTT.

This clonotype was counted between two and nine times. V usage is TRBV20-1 and J usage is TRBJ2-3; 7 bases fit TRBD1. V dropped 5 bases and J dropped 3; count of bases not matched to a gene: 20. The CDR3 contains 18 residues. Looked up from germline, CDR1 is DFQATT and CDR2 is SNEGSKA (reference sequence). In DNA form, the CDR3 reads TGCAGTGCTCCCCCGGCAAATACAGGGGTTCTAAGAACAGATACGCAGTATTTT. This encodes CSAPPANTGVLRTDTQYF.

The J gene is TRBJ2-7, the V gene TRBV13; TRBD2 matches at 11 bases. This CDR3 comprises 15 residues. The ends lost 6 bases at V and 2 bases at J; junction bases unmatched: 6. The germline V gene has CDR1 PRHDT and CDR2 FYEKMQ (reference sequence). The CDR3: CASRIAGGGAYEQYF. As DNA, the CDR3 is TGTGCCAGCAGAATAGCGGGAGGGGGGGCCTACGAGCAGTACTTC. The full variable domain, rest sourced from reference TRBV13 and TRBJ2-7, is AAGVIQSPRHLIKEKRETATLKCYPIPRHDTVYWYQQGPGQDPQFLISFYEKMQSDKGSIPDRFSAQQFSDYHSELNMSSLELGDSALYFCASRIAGGGAYEQYFGPGTRLTVT.

The chain joins TRBV28 to TRBJ1-5; D remains ambiguous. CDR1 is MDHEN, CDR2 SYDVKM, per germline. The CDR3 consists of 12 residues. Trimming shortened V by 7 bases and J by 7 bases, and 11 bases separated the two germline ends. This CDR3 reads CASNRAIQPQHF. CDR3 in DNA: TGTGCCAGCAATCGTGCAATCCAGCCCCAGCATTTT.

The rearrangement joins TRBV10-1 to TRBJ2-7; 7 nucleotides match TRBD1. The germline CDR1 and CDR2 sequences are WNHNN and SYGVQD (reference sequence). The CDR3 spans 18 residues. J gave up 0 bases and V 6 bases, and 17 bases lay outside the gene matches. CDR3 DNA: TGCGCCAGCAGCTTCGAGACAGGGCCACGTGGGAGCTCCTACGAGCAGTACTTC. It yields the protein CASSFETGPRGSSYEQYF.

The chain employs TRBV14 and TRBJ2-5; possible D gene TRBD2, 6 bases. The CDR3 consists of 15 residues. Per the germline V gene, CDR1 is SGHDN and CDR2 is FVKESK. V lost 0 bases and J lost 3, with 11 bases in between. CDR3 bases: TGTGCCAGCAGCCAAGATACGGGAGCCAAAGAGACCCAGTACTTC. This encodes CASSQDTGAKETQYF.

This clonotype has only a few counts. One end of the junction varies from germline; a read error may be responsible. V gene TRBV7-7 combines with J gene TRBJ2-7; 8 bases line up with TRBD1. Germline lookup yields CDR1 SSHAT and CDR2 FNYEAQ (reference sequence). CDR3 size: 14 residues. Here the CDR3 DNA reads TGTGCTAGCAGCTCCGGTGGACAGGGCGGCGAGCAGTACTTC. Translation gives CASSSGGQGGEQYF.